This TCR beta chain was sequenced for a study of blood T cell repertoires in COVID-19. Study summary: Researchers got acute and convalescent COVID-19 samples from the United States, Italy and Spain. T cells, B-cell-depleted T cells, or PBMCs provided the cDNA or gDNA that served as material.

The CDR3 extends over 17 amino acids. Per the germline V gene, CDR1 is MDHEN and CDR2 is SYDVKM. V lost 5 bases and J lost 5; bases outside the gene matches: 13. Authors' processing steps: Quantification of nucleated cells was approximated via reference gene primer amplification. Assay used: immunoSEQ multiplex PCR; TCRdb lists only in-frame clones, some missing. From that table come the V and J calls and clone size; the DNA was used to work out D and trimming. Here the sample spans about 180,000 clones, roughly 89% being singletons. In terms of age and location, participants ranged from about 18 to 95 years and lived in roughly 22 US areas.

What was sequenced was PBMCs or T cells enriched from blood (not recorded which). The TCR was taken from a woman aged 40 to 50 with acute COVID-19. The rearrangement links TRBV28 to TRBJ2-7, with TRBD1 matching 12 bases. The CDR3 loop reads CASSPGTGGLLVDEQYF. The CDR3 nucleotides read TGTGCCAGCAGTCCTGGGACAGGGGGCCTCCTAGTTGACGAGCAGTACTTC.